The rows below give T cell receptor beta chains drawn from one sample of a study of blood T cells in healthy people across ages. One entry per CDR3 protein results from TCRdb running MiXCR on the 5' RACE reads. Of 1.8 million or so distinct CDR3 sequences listed, about two fifths were seen once; the top ten hold about 23%. The specimen sequenced was blood. Receptors originate from a human donor in good health. Each CDR3 is given with its conserved first and last residue. Fields, in order: V gene, clone size, D gene, J gene, CDR3 protein, CDR3 DNA. A D gene is named only where the DNA matches it firmly. Some rows mark clone size as missing; the rest say once, few, many or name a class of expanded clone.

v_call: TRBV20-1
clone_size: few
d_call: NA
j_call: TRBJ2-7
cdr3_aa: CSARGADFYEQYF
cdr3_nt: TGCAGTGCTAGAGGGGCAGACTTCTACGAGCAGTACTTC

v_call: TRBV20-1
clone_size: few
d_call: TRBD1
j_call: TRBJ1-4
cdr3_aa: CSAYRAGGATNEKLFF
cdr3_nt: TGCAGTGCTTATCGGGCAGGGGGCGCAACTAATGAAAAACTGTTTTTT

v_call: TRBV20-1
clone_size: few
d_call: NA
j_call: TRBJ2-3
cdr3_aa: CSAASGIPGSDTQYF
cdr3_nt: TGCAGTGCTGCATCCGGGATCCCTGGGTCAGATACGCAGTATTTT

v_call: TRBV28
clone_size: NA
d_call: TRBD1
j_call: TRBJ1-2
cdr3_aa: CASNKDRDDGYTF
cdr3_nt: TGTGCCAGCAACAAGGACAGGGATGATGGCTACACCTTC

v_call: TRBV4-2
clone_size: NA
d_call: NA
j_call: TRBJ2-7
cdr3_aa: CASSQVGRSCEQYF
cdr3_nt: TGTGCCAGCAGCCAAGTAGGCCGCTCCTGCGAGCAGTACTTC

v_call: TRBV7-9
clone_size: few
d_call: NA
j_call: TRBJ1-2
cdr3_aa: CASSTLGRDPYSHGYTF
cdr3_nt: TGTGCCAGCAGCACCCTGGGTCGGGACCCCTATTCTCATGGCTACACCTTC

v_call: TRBV15
clone_size: few
d_call: TRBD1
j_call: TRBJ2-7
cdr3_aa: CATSRDGEGDRGYEQYF
cdr3_nt: TGTGCCACCAGCAGAGATGGGGAGGGGGACAGGGGCTACGAGCAGTACTTC

v_call: TRBV12-5
clone_size: NA
d_call: NA
j_call: TRBJ2-3
cdr3_aa: CASGLSVNPEVSTDTQYF
cdr3_nt: TGTGCTAGTGGTTTAAGTGTGAATCCAGAAGTCAGCACAGATACGCAGTATTTT

v_call: TRBV5-1
clone_size: NA
d_call: TRBD2
j_call: TRBJ2-5
cdr3_aa: CASSLGGRIQRTEETQYF
cdr3_nt: TGCGCCAGCAGCTTGGGCGGGAGAATCCAGAGGACCGAAGAGACCCAGTACTTC

v_call: TRBV5-6
clone_size: NA
d_call: TRBD1
j_call: TRBJ1-2
cdr3_aa: CASSLGDRDRVYGYTF
cdr3_nt: TGTGCCAGCAGCTTGGGGGACCGGGACAGGGTATATGGCTACACCTTC

v_call: TRBV15
clone_size: few
d_call: TRBD2
j_call: TRBJ2-5
cdr3_aa: CATSRDRLRGVWETQYF
cdr3_nt: TGTGCCACCAGCAGAGATCGGTTGCGGGGGGTGTGGGAGACCCAGTACTTC

v_call: TRBV7-2
clone_size: few
d_call: TRBD1
j_call: TRBJ2-3
cdr3_aa: CASTLDRGDTQYF
cdr3_nt: TGTGCCAGCACTCTCGACAGGGGAGATACGCAGTATTTT

v_call: TRBV5-1
clone_size: once
d_call: NA
j_call: TRBJ2-1
cdr3_aa: CASSLSWGPSYNEQFF
cdr3_nt: TGCGCCAGCAGCTTGAGTTGGGGCCCCTCCTACAATGAGCAGTTCTTC

v_call: TRBV24-1
clone_size: NA
d_call: NA
j_call: TRBJ2-1
cdr3_aa: CATSDPTSNEQFF
cdr3_nt: TGTGCCACCAGTGATCCGACCTCAAATGAGCAGTTCTTC

v_call: TRBV18
clone_size: NA
d_call: TRBD1
j_call: TRBJ2-5
cdr3_aa: CASSPWDRVQTQYF
cdr3_nt: TGTGCCAGCTCACCATGGGACAGAGTACAGACCCAGTACTTC

v_call: TRBV5-1
clone_size: NA
d_call: NA
j_call: TRBJ2-1
cdr3_aa: CASSLMGNNEQFF
cdr3_nt: TGCGCCAGCAGCTTGATGGGTAACAATGAGCAGTTCTTC

v_call: TRBV20-1
clone_size: NA
d_call: TRBD2
j_call: TRBJ2-1
cdr3_aa: CSAPIAGGLLGNEQFF
cdr3_nt: TGCAGTGCTCCGATAGCGGGGGGCCTCCTGGGCAATGAGCAGTTCTTC

v_call: TRBV28
clone_size: NA
d_call: NA
j_call: TRBJ2-7
cdr3_aa: CASSFHTQGSYEQYF
cdr3_nt: TGTGCCAGCAGTTTTCATACCCAGGGCTCCTACGAGCAGTACTTC

v_call: TRBV20-1
clone_size: few
d_call: NA
j_call: TRBJ1-2
cdr3_aa: CSAKTETNYGYTF
cdr3_nt: TGCAGTGCTAAGACAGAAACTAACTATGGCTACACCTTC

v_call: TRBV20-1
clone_size: few
d_call: TRBD2
j_call: TRBJ2-5
cdr3_aa: CSARRAGRGETQYF
cdr3_nt: TGCAGTGCTAGGAGAGCGGGGAGGGGAGAGACCCAGTACTTC

v_call: TRBV7-9
clone_size: NA
d_call: TRBD1
j_call: TRBJ2-5
cdr3_aa: CASSLEGTGNQYF
cdr3_nt: TGTGCCAGCAGCTTAGAAGGGACAGGGAACCAGTACTTC

v_call: TRBV25-1
clone_size: NA
d_call: NA
j_call: TRBJ2-5
cdr3_aa: CASSGIGAPQETQYF
cdr3_nt: TGTGCCAGCAGTGGAATAGGGGCCCCCCAAGAGACCCAGTACTTC

v_call: TRBV6-1
clone_size: NA
d_call: TRBD1
j_call: TRBJ2-5
cdr3_aa: CASSEAATGGRKTQYF
cdr3_nt: TGTGCCAGCAGTGAAGCCGCGACAGGGGGCAGGAAGACCCAGTACTTC

v_call: TRBV6-2/TRBV6-3
clone_size: NA
d_call: TRBD1
j_call: TRBJ2-1
cdr3_aa: CASSYRQGVGHEQFF
cdr3_nt: TGTGCCAGCAGTTACCGTCAGGGGGTGGGACATGAGCAGTTCTTC

v_call: TRBV6-6
clone_size: NA
d_call: NA
j_call: TRBJ2-7
cdr3_aa: CASSDLAGEWWEQYF
cdr3_nt: TGTGCCAGCAGTGACTTGGCCGGGGAATGGTGGGAGCAGTACTTC

v_call: TRBV5-1
clone_size: once
d_call: TRBD1
j_call: TRBJ1-2
cdr3_aa: CASSGDPGQGGSRGYTF
cdr3_nt: TGCGCCAGCAGCGGCGACCCGGGACAGGGAGGATCAAGGGGCTACACCTTC

v_call: TRBV18
clone_size: NA
d_call: NA
j_call: TRBJ2-5
cdr3_aa: CASSPEGTETQYF
cdr3_nt: TGTGCCAGCTCACCTGAGGGTACGGAGACCCAGTACTTC

v_call: TRBV20-1
clone_size: NA
d_call: NA
j_call: TRBJ2-7
cdr3_aa: CSAIKDNSYEQYF
cdr3_nt: TGCAGTGCTATCAAGGACAACTCCTACGAGCAGTACTTC

v_call: TRBV5-1
clone_size: NA
d_call: NA
j_call: TRBJ1-4
cdr3_aa: CASSLEENEKRFF
cdr3_nt: TGCGCCAGCAGCTTGGAGGAAAATGAAAAGCGGTTTTTT

v_call: TRBV12-3/TRBV12-4
clone_size: NA
d_call: NA
j_call: TRBJ2-1
cdr3_aa: CASSLQALRTSPSEQFF
cdr3_nt: TGTGCCAGCAGTTTACAGGCCTTAAGAACTAGTCCTAGTGAGCAGTTCTTC

v_call: TRBV20-1
clone_size: NA
d_call: NA
j_call: TRBJ1-4
cdr3_aa: CSASDRLMLGKLFF
cdr3_nt: TGCAGTGCTAGTGATCGACTCATGCTGGGAAAACTGTTTTTT

v_call: TRBV6-2/TRBV6-3
clone_size: NA
d_call: NA
j_call: TRBJ2-7
cdr3_aa: CASLDSFTYEQYF
cdr3_nt: TGTGCCAGCCTCGACTCGTTTACCTACGAGCAGTACTTC

v_call: TRBV5-1
clone_size: many
d_call: NA
j_call: TRBJ2-3
cdr3_aa: CASSPFVADTQYF
cdr3_nt: TGCGCCAGCAGCCCTTTCGTTGCAGATACGCAGTATTTT

v_call: TRBV20-1
clone_size: NA
d_call: NA
j_call: TRBJ1-5
cdr3_aa: CSARARSGLSLNQPQHF
cdr3_nt: TGCAGTGCTAGAGCCCGCTCGGGTCTTTCTCTTAATCAGCCCCAGCATTTT

v_call: TRBV6-5
clone_size: NA
d_call: NA
j_call: TRBJ2-5
cdr3_aa: CASSYSFSAIKAGEQYF
cdr3_nt: TGTGCCAGCAGTTACTCCTTCAGTGCAATCAAAGCCGGTGAGCAGTACTTC

v_call: TRBV20-1
clone_size: NA
d_call: TRBD1
j_call: TRBJ1-1
cdr3_aa: CSAIQGRANTEAFF
cdr3_nt: TGCAGTGCCATACAGGGGAGGGCGAACACTGAAGCTTTCTTT

v_call: TRBV29-1
clone_size: few
d_call: NA
j_call: TRBJ1-2
cdr3_aa: CSVEAQANYGYTF
cdr3_nt: TGCAGCGTTGAAGCTCAAGCTAACTATGGCTACACCTTC

v_call: TRBV29-1
clone_size: NA
d_call: NA
j_call: TRBJ1-1
cdr3_aa: CSVEPGVNTEAFF
cdr3_nt: TGCAGCGTTGAACCCGGGGTGAACACTGAAGCTTTCTTT

v_call: TRBV6-6
clone_size: NA
d_call: NA
j_call: TRBJ1-5
cdr3_aa: CASRVQYSQPQHF
cdr3_nt: TGTGCCAGCAGAGTACAGTACAGTCAGCCCCAGCATTTT

v_call: TRBV4-2
clone_size: few
d_call: NA
j_call: TRBJ2-7
cdr3_aa: CASSPLSRDEQYF
cdr3_nt: TGTGCCAGCAGTCCCTTGTCGAGAGACGAGCAGTACTTC

v_call: TRBV7-9
clone_size: NA
d_call: TRBD2
j_call: TRBJ2-7
cdr3_aa: CASSLRGTSGNEQYF
cdr3_nt: TGTGCCAGCAGCTTAAGAGGGACTAGCGGCAATGAGCAGTACTTC

v_call: TRBV7-9
clone_size: NA
d_call: TRBD1
j_call: TRBJ2-5
cdr3_aa: CASSSGTGGRRIWETQYF
cdr3_nt: TGTGCCAGCAGCTCAGGGACAGGGGGCCGAAGGATTTGGGAGACCCAGTACTTC

v_call: TRBV15
clone_size: NA
d_call: NA
j_call: TRBJ2-7
cdr3_aa: CATSRERVSSYEQYF
cdr3_nt: TGTGCCACCAGCAGAGAGAGGGTCAGCTCCTACGAGCAGTACTTC

v_call: TRBV20-1
clone_size: few
d_call: NA
j_call: TRBJ2-1
cdr3_aa: CSALNPGRFEQFF
cdr3_nt: TGCAGTGCCTTGAACCCGGGGAGGTTTGAGCAGTTCTTC

v_call: TRBV4-3
clone_size: NA
d_call: NA
j_call: TRBJ2-3
cdr3_aa: CASSRHHGESNTQYF
cdr3_nt: TGCGCCAGCAGCCGCCATCATGGAGAGTCGAATACGCAGTATTTT

v_call: TRBV24-1
clone_size: NA
d_call: TRBD1
j_call: TRBJ2-1
cdr3_aa: CATSSVQGAFYNEQFF
cdr3_nt: TGTGCCACCAGTTCAGTGCAGGGGGCGTTCTACAATGAGCAGTTCTTC

v_call: TRBV12-3/TRBV12-4
clone_size: NA
d_call: NA
j_call: TRBJ1-5
cdr3_aa: CASSLLTVATPGYNQPQHF
cdr3_nt: TGTGCCAGCAGCCTCTTAACAGTGGCGACGCCCGGCTACAATCAGCCCCAGCATTTT